These T cell receptor beta chains were read from a single sample in a study of cytomegalovirus exposure and HLA in healthy donors. Clones were read by immunoSEQ multiplex PCR, and TCRdb kept only the in-frame ones, dropping some. The top ten clones hold over 13% of a sample with over 200,000 clones, approximately 80% of them seen once. Source material: PBMCs. All receptors derive from a woman in her thirties in good health and CMV-seropositive. CDR3s leave out the opening cysteine and the closing phenylalanine or tryptophan. Fields, in order: J gene, V gene, CDR3 protein.

J gene: TRBJ2-3; V gene: TRBV28; CDR3 protein: ASSLGPTDTQY
J gene: TRBJ2-1; V gene: TRBV29-1; CDR3 protein: SVDTRSSYNEQF
J gene: TRBJ2-7; V gene: TRBV6-5; CDR3 protein: ASGRDRRAYEQY
J gene: TRBJ2-3; V gene: TRBV28; CDR3 protein: ASSPVGIRTDTQY
J gene: TRBJ1-5; V gene: TRBV6-5; CDR3 protein: ASSRSTGGEGPQH
J gene: TRBJ2-2; V gene: TRBV4-1; CDR3 protein: ASSQSTTAGELF
J gene: TRBJ1-2; V gene: TRBV28; CDR3 protein: ASTWGDYGYT
J gene: TRBJ1-2; V gene: TRBV4-3; CDR3 protein: ASSQDEGHSYRDGYT
J gene: TRBJ1-2; V gene: TRBV5-1; CDR3 protein: ASSMAGTGENGYT
J gene: TRBJ2-7; V gene: TRBV9; CDR3 protein: ASSAEDRGWGNEQY
J gene: TRBJ1-1; V gene: TRBV5-1; CDR3 protein: ASSLYMSNTEAF
J gene: TRBJ2-5; V gene: TRBV5-6; CDR3 protein: ASSLPGDQETQY
J gene: TRBJ2-7; V gene: TRBV5-1; CDR3 protein: ASSFGTTLYEQY
J gene: TRBJ1-2; V gene: TRBV30; CDR3 protein: AWSVLPPGPRDGYT
J gene: TRBJ1-2; V gene: TRBV30; CDR3 protein: ALRRTGTNYGYT
J gene: TRBJ2-1; V gene: TRBV27; CDR3 protein: ASSLLGFSGANEQF
J gene: TRBJ2-1; V gene: TRBV5-6; CDR3 protein: ASSRYTGNEQF
J gene: TRBJ2-4; V gene: TRBV27; CDR3 protein: ASSLWGRPGEIQY
J gene: TRBJ1-2; V gene: TRBV6-6; CDR3 protein: ASSYGQSTNYGYT
J gene: TRBJ2-2; V gene: TRBV13; CDR3 protein: ASSPDGSKVGELF
J gene: TRBJ1-2; V gene: TRBV28; CDR3 protein: AIPGPSYGYT
J gene: TRBJ1-5; V gene: TRBV6-1; CDR3 protein: ASSEVQPQH
J gene: TRBJ1-1; V gene: TRBV5-1; CDR3 protein: ASKRGNTEAF
J gene: TRBJ1-1; V gene: TRBV7-6; CDR3 protein: ASSITQGKNTEAF
J gene: TRBJ2-7; V gene: TRBV11-2; CDR3 protein: ASSLGGGTSSYEQY
J gene: TRBJ2-7; V gene: TRBV27; CDR3 protein: ASSPGQPRIYEQY
J gene: TRBJ1-1; V gene: TRBV5-6; CDR3 protein: ASSFGTGWSTEAF